The 14 T cell receptor beta chains listed next were all sequenced from one sample in a study of PD-1 blockade in classical Hodgkin lymphoma. Method: immunoSEQ multiplex PCR; TCRdb's copy keeps in-frame clones and lacks some. The table lists about 84,000 clones, approximately 88% of them singletons. In every patient, relapse followed autologous stem cell transplantation, while exposure to brentuximab vedotin differed. The source was peripheral blood mononuclear cells (PBMCs), collected at baseline. The receptor set was obtained from a human donor with classical Hodgkin lymphoma.

The sample holds one count of this clone. V is TRBV2 and J is TRBJ2-7, with 7 bases lining up with TRBD1. CDR1 SNHLY and CDR2 FYNNEI come from the germline V gene. This CDR3 spans 13 amino acids. Trimming at V came to 3 bases and at J to 2 bases, leaving 1 base not matched to a gene. The CDR3 region has the DNA TGTGCCAGCAGTGAGACAGGGCCCTACGAGCAGTACTTC. Translating gives CASSETGPYEQYF.

J is TRBJ2-1 and V is TRBV27; D is uncertain. Deletions cut 7 bases from V and 0 bases from J, with 13 bases between. There are 15 residues in the CDR3. Germline values: CDR1 MNHEY, CDR2 SMNVEV (reference sequence). Here the CDR3 reads CASTVGGSSYNEQFF. In nucleotides, the CDR3 is TGTGCCAGCACGGTCGGCGGAAGCTCCTACAATGAGCAGTTCTTC.

About this clone itself: Compared with germline, one end of the junction differs, possibly owing to a read error. The chain has TRBV2 and TRBJ1-1; D ambiguous. CDR3 size: 15 residues. Germline loops: CDR1 SNHLY, CDR2 FYNNEI. The CDR3 sequence is CASSESGNGNAEAFF. Written as DNA, the CDR3 is TGTGCCAGCAGTGAGAGCGGGAACGGGAACGCTGAAGCTTTCTTT.

In DNA, the CDR3 is TGCGCCAGCAGCTTGATGCCTAGCGTACGGGTTTACAATGAGCAGTTCTTC. The encoded protein is CASSLMPSVRVYNEQFF. The chain is built from TRBV5-1 and TRBJ2-1, with a weak D call TRBD2 (6 bases). Trimming took 1 base from V and 4 from J, leaving 18 bases between them. This CDR3 has 17 residues. The germline V gene encodes CDR1 SGHRS and CDR2 YFSETQ.

V usage is TRBV5-1 and J usage is TRBJ2-7; 10 positions agree with TRBD1. The junction had 8 bases not matched to a gene; V was cut back by 4 bases and J by 4 bases. This CDR3 is built from 15 residues. The germline CDR1 and CDR2 sequences are SGHRS and YFSETQ. The CDR3 loop is CASSREDRGIYEQYF. The CDR3 region has the DNA TGCGCCAGCAGCAGGGAGGACAGGGGGATTTACGAGCAGTACTTC.

The V and J genes are TRBV4-1 and TRBJ1-1, with D uncertain. The V and J ends lost 3 bases and 1 base respectively, with 15 bases between them. Germline V lookup: CDR1 MGHRA, CDR2 YSYEKL. This CDR3 contains 16 residues. CDR3: CASSQVNGISNTEAFF. In DNA form, the CDR3 reads TGCGCCAGCAGCCAGGTCAATGGGATTTCGAACACTGAAGCTTTCTTT.

V usage is TRBV11-2 and J usage is TRBJ2-7; TRBD2 matches 11 bases. The CDR3 consists of 16 residues. Germline values: CDR1 SGHAT, CDR2 FQNNGV. V shed 7 bases and J 0 bases; nucleotides not matched to a gene: 8. The CDR3 loop reads CASISAGTSGSYEQYF. CDR3 DNA: TGTGCCAGCATCTCCGCCGGGACTAGCGGCTCCTACGAGCAGTACTTC.

This sequence joins TRBV5-1 and TRBJ1-1; a weak D match, TRBD1 (5 bases). V was pared by 4 bases and J by 7 bases, with 20 bases between. The CDR3 has 15 residues. Looked up from germline, CDR1 is SGHRS and CDR2 is YFSETQ. CDR3 residues: CASSAWDQLADEAFF. As DNA, the CDR3 is TGCGCCAGCAGCGCCTGGGACCAGCTGGCAGATGAAGCTTTCTTT. The whole variable domain, filled in from reference TRBV5-1 and TRBJ1-1, reads KAGVTQTPRYLIKTRGQQVTLSCSPISGHRSVSWYQQTPGQGLQFLFEYFSETQRNKGNFPGRFSGRQFSNSRSEMNVSTLELGDSALYLCASSAWDQLADEAFFGQGTRLTVV.

The chain carries TRBV6-5 and TRBJ1-1; D perhaps matches TRBD1 (6 bases). Germline V gene data show CDR1 as MNHEY and CDR2 as SVGAGI. This CDR3 is 14 amino acids long. The V gene lost 7 bases and the J gene lost 0 bases, with 12 bases spanning the gap. CDR3 protein: CASNLDRLNTEAFF. CDR3 bases: TGTGCCAGCAACCTAGACAGGCTGAACACTGAAGCTTTCTTT.

The J gene is TRBJ2-1, the V gene TRBV4-1, with 9 bases aligning to TRBD2. Germline CDR1 is MGHRA and CDR2 is YSYEKL. After removal of 4 bases from V and 6 bases from J, the junction contained 4 bases not matched to a gene. This CDR3 has 14 residues. CDR3: CASSLRTSANEQFF. The CDR3 nucleotides read TGCGCCAGCAGCCTTCGGACTAGCGCCAATGAGCAGTTCTTC.

With respect to this clone: Other DNA sequences of this sample code for an identical CDR3. The gene calls are TRBV9 and TRBJ2-1; 7 bases agree with TRBD2. The germline CDR1 and CDR2 sequences are SGDLS and YYNGEE. The CDR3 consists of 15 residues. Trimming at V came to 0 bases and at J to 4 bases, leaving 4 bases not matched to a gene. The CDR3 loop reads CASSVAGGPYNEQFF. The CDR3 nucleotides are TGTGCCAGCAGCGTAGCGGGAGGTCCATACAATGAGCAGTTCTTC.

This sequence joins TRBV7-2 and TRBJ1-5; 9 bases line up with TRBD1. The V and J ends lost 5 bases and 6 bases, in that order; junction bases with no gene match: 8. The length of the CDR3 is 15 residues. Per the germline V gene, CDR1 is SGHTA and CDR2 is FQGNSA. CDR3 in DNA: TGTGCCAGCAGCCAAGGGACAGGGAGACGTCAGCCCCAGCATTTT. Its translation: CASSQGTGRRQPQHF.

This sequence joins TRBV27 and TRBJ2-1; D may match TRBD1 or TRBD2 (6 bases each). The V end lost 6 bases, the J end lost 9 bases, and 18 bases lay between the germline ends. Per germline, CDR1 MNHEY and CDR2 SMNVEV (reference sequence). This CDR3 comprises 14 residues. Written as DNA, the CDR3 is TGTGCCAGCAGAGGGGGGACCTTACCGGGTGAGCAGTTCTTC. Its translation: CASRGGTLPGEQFF.

This chain joins TRBV25-1 and TRBJ1-1; no clear D. Germline V lookup: CDR1 MGHDK, CDR2 SYGVNS. Trimming stripped 1 base from V and 5 bases from J, with 14 bases between. The CDR3 is 15 amino acids. In DNA form, the CDR3 reads TGTGCCAGCAGTGAATTATTAACCTCGGGGACTGAAGCTTTCTTT. As protein: CASSELLTSGTEAFF.